These 7 T cell receptor beta chains were all obtained from the same sample, sequenced in a study of blood T cell repertoires in COVID-19. Some clones are missing from TCRdb's copy, which holds only in-frame ones; the method was immunoSEQ multiplex PCR. The sample records 250,000 to 300,000 clones, 75% to 90% being singletons. The sequenced sample consisted of peripheral blood. The receptors stem from a man between 50 and 59 years old with acute or convalescent COVID-19.

The rearrangement links TRBV5-8 to TRBJ2-4; a weak D match, TRBD1 (6 bases). CDR3 size: 19 residues. Germline-derived CDR1 and CDR2 are SGHTS and YDEGEE. V lost 0 bases and J 0 bases, leaving 19 bases between the germline ends. The CDR3 loop reads CASSLERQGTRLAKNIQYF. The CDR3 region has the DNA TGTGCCAGCAGCTTGGAGCGGCAGGGGACCCGATTAGCCAAAAACATTCAGTACTTC.

The J gene is TRBJ1-2, the V gene TRBV6-5; tentatively, D is TRBD1 (6 bases). CDR1 and CDR2 from the germline V gene are MNHEY and SVGAGI. The CDR3 loop spans 15 amino acids. Trimming shortened V by 4 bases and J by 8 bases, and 20 bases separated the two germline ends. The CDR3 sequence is CASSSTGTRPIGYTF. The CDR3 DNA reads TGTGCCAGCAGTTCCACCGGGACAAGGCCTATAGGCTACACCTTC.

The V and J genes are TRBV7-2 and TRBJ1-1; maybe TRBD1 (6 bases). The CDR3 is 15 amino acids. V lost 4 bases to trimming and J lost 0 bases, with 12 bases between them. In germline, CDR1 is SGHTA, CDR2 FQGNSA. CDR3 loop: CASSSGATVNTEAFF. CDR3 DNA: TGTGCCAGCAGCTCAGGGGCGACAGTGAACACTGAAGCTTTCTTT.

The chain uses TRBV27 and TRBJ1-6; possibly TRBD1 for D (6 bases). CDR1 is MNHEY and CDR2 is SMNVEV in the germline V gene (reference sequence). V dropped 0 bases and J dropped 7 bases, with 10 bases sitting between them. The CDR3 totals 15 residues. The CDR3 spells CASSLSRGVNSPLHF. CDR3 coding DNA: TGTGCCAGCAGTTTATCCAGGGGAGTGAATTCACCCCTCCACTTT.

V gene TRBV30 combines with J gene TRBJ2-2, with D tentatively TRBD1 (6 bases). The V gene's germline CDR1 is GTSNPN and CDR2 SVGIG (reference sequence). The V and J ends lost 5 bases and 6 bases respectively, with 10 bases between them. The CDR3 sequence is 12 residues long. The CDR3 region is CAWGGHPGELFF. The CDR3 nucleotides read TGTGCCTGGGGGGGACACCCCGGGGAGCTGTTTTTT. Full variable domain (rest looked up from reference TRBV30 and TRBJ2-2): SQTIHQWPATLVQPVGSPLSLECTVEGTSNPNLYWYRQAAGRGLQLLFYSVGIGQISSEVPQNLSASRPQDRQFILSSKKLLLSDSGFYLCAWGGHPGELFFGEGSRLTVL.

The rearrangement uses TRBV30 and TRBJ2-7, with 10 bases matching TRBD2. This CDR3 comprises 14 residues. J gave up 2 bases and V 3 bases, and 4 bases lay outside the gene matches. Per the germline V gene, CDR1 is GTSNPN and CDR2 is SVGIG (reference sequence). The CDR3 protein is CAWSVSGGPYEQYF. In nucleotides, the CDR3 is TGTGCCTGGAGCGTTAGCGGGGGGCCCTACGAGCAGTACTTC. Complete variable domain (other parts from reference TRBV30 and TRBJ2-7): SQTIHQWPATLVQPVGSPLSLECTVEGTSNPNLYWYRQAAGRGLQLLFYSVGIGQISSEVPQNLSASRPQDRQFILSSKKLLLSDSGFYLCAWSVSGGPYEQYFGPGTRLTVT.

This clone was seen only once. The genes are TRBV24-1 and TRBJ1-3, with TRBD1 as a possible D gene (6 bases). The CDR3 loop spans 17 amino acids. Trimming cost V 2 bases and J 0 bases, with 13 bases left between them. CDR1 is KGHDR and CDR2 is SFDVKD in the germline V gene. CDR3 nucleotide sequence: TGTGCCACCAGTGATTCCGGCGAAGGGGGCTCTGGAAACACCATATATTTT. It specifies CATSDSGEGGSGNTIYF.